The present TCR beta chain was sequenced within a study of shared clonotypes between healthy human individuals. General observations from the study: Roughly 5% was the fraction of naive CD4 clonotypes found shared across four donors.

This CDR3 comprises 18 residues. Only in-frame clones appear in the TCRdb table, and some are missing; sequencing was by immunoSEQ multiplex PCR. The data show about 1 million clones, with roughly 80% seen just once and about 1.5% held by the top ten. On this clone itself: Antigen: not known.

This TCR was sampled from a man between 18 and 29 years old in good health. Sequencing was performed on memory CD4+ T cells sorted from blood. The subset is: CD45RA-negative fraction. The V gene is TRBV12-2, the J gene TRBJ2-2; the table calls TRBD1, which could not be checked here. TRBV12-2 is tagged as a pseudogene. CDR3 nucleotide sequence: TGTGCAAGTCGCTTAGAGGGTAAGGGGCAGGGAACCACCGGGGAGCTGTTTTTT. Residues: CASRLEGKGQGTTGELFF.